The next 13 T cell receptor beta chains were all read from a single sample in a study of regulatory T cells in long-lasting Graves disease. CDR3 regions were amplified by Arm-PCR using iRepertoire HTBI primers to build TCR beta libraries. TCRdb fed the multiplex PCR reads into MiXCR, producing one record per CDR3 protein. Among 400,000 to 450,000 distinct CDR3 sequences, more than 12% were seen once, and the ten largest hold around 17%. Stated time point: newly diagnosed GD, antithyroid drugs for less than 3 months. Following extraction of RNA from PBMCs, that RNA was used to make the TCR library. Another study also made use of these data, one on T cells in Graves' hyperthyroidism and ophthalmopathy.

The sequences come from peripheral blood mononuclear cells (PBMCs), collected at new diagnosis, from a patient treated with antithyroid drugs. These receptors were collected from a woman under 40 with Graves disease.

This clonotype was recorded many times. The gene calls are TRBV5-1 and TRBJ2-7, with a tentative D call TRBD2 (5 bases). CDR3 length equals 16 residues. V gave up 0 bases and J gave up 2 bases, with 15 bases separating them. CDR1 and CDR2 from the germline V gene are SGHRS and YFSETQ. In DNA form, the CDR3 reads TGCGCCAGCAGCTTGGGGTCGGGATCGGGCCCCTACGAGCAGTACTTC. Its translation is CASSLGSGSGPYEQYF.

This clonotype was counted ten times or more. The J gene is TRBJ2-1, the V gene TRBV18, with D perhaps assigned TRBD1 or TRBD2 (5 bases each). Germline V gene sequence: CDR1 KGHSH, CDR2 LQKENI. This CDR3 contains 12 residues. V lost 4 bases, J lost 9 bases, and 10 bases lay in between. CDR3 DNA sequence: TGTGCCAGCTCACAAGGGGACGGTGAGCAGTTCTTC. It yields the protein CASSQGDGEQFF.

This clonotype was detected only a few times. A read error is possible here, since a much larger clone lies one base away. CDR3 sequence reads: CASSVDPDTQYF. DNA for the CDR3: TGTGCCAGCAGCGTAGACCCAGATACGCAGTATTTT. V gene TRBV9 combines with J gene TRBJ2-3; D gene uncertain. Deletions cut 0 bases from V and 4 bases from J, with 3 bases between. The CDR3 totals 12 residues. CDR1 and CDR2 from the germline V gene are SGDLS and YYNGEE. The full variable domain, with the rest looked up from reference TRBV9 and TRBJ2-3, is DSGVTQTPKHLITATGQRVTLRCSPRSGDLSVYWYQQSLDQGLQFLIQYYNGEERAKGNILERFSAQQFPDLHSELNLSSLELGDSALYFCASSVDPDTQYFGPGTRLTVL.

This clonotype has just a few counts. V usage is TRBV6-1 and J usage is TRBJ2-7; 13 bases map to TRBD2. The length of the CDR3 is 15 residues. After removal of 2 bases from V and 5 bases from J, the junction contained 3 bases not matched to a gene. Looked up from germline, CDR1 is MNHNS and CDR2 is SASEGT. CDR3 coding DNA: TGTGCCAGCAGTGAAAGGGGACTAGCGGGAAACGAGCAGTACTTC. Translated, it gives CASSERGLAGNEQYF.

The gene calls are TRBV11-2 and TRBJ2-7; possible D gene TRBD1, 5 bases. The CDR3 covers 16 residues. Per germline, CDR1 SGHAT and CDR2 FQNNGV. V gave up 1 base and J gave up 0 bases, with 13 bases separating them. CDR3: CASSLVGAATSYEQYF. The CDR3 DNA reads TGTGCCAGCAGCTTAGTTGGGGCCGCCACCTCCTACGAGCAGTACTTC.

This clonotype was observed many times. The chain is built from TRBV12-3 or TRBV12-4 and TRBJ2-1; weak D call: TRBD1 (6 bases). The V and J ends lost 3 bases and 10 bases respectively, with 16 bases between them. There are 14 residues in the CDR3. The CDR3 DNA reads as TGTGCCAGCAGTTTGCGCAGGGGCCGAGGGGAGCAGTTCTTC. Protein: CASSLRRGRGEQFF.

The chain couples TRBV6-5 to TRBJ1-1; D gene uncertain. The CDR3 is made up of 14 amino acids. V lost 4 bases to trimming and J lost 4 bases, with 13 bases between them. Germline-derived CDR1 and CDR2 are MNHEY and SVGAGI. The CDR3 loop reads CASSSPSRTTEAFF. As DNA, the CDR3 is TGTGCCAGCAGTTCCCCGTCCAGAACCACTGAAGCTTTCTTT.

This clonotype showed up many times. The gene calls are TRBV28 and TRBJ2-3; 7 bases map to TRBD2. Germline V gives CDR1 MDHEN, CDR2 SYDVKM. The CDR3 loop spans 15 amino acids. With V trimmed by 5 bases and J by 3 bases, 8 bases remained unmatched. CDR3 residues: CASSRQAGSTDTQYF. For the CDR3, the DNA is TGTGCCAGCAGTCGTCAAGCGGGGAGTACAGATACGCAGTATTTT.

Many counts were recorded for this clonotype. The J gene is TRBJ2-1, the V gene TRBV4-1, with 7 bases lining up with TRBD2. The CDR3 is 16 residues long. The V segment lost 4 bases and the J segment 1 base; nucleotides outside the gene matches: 7. CDR1 is MGHRA, CDR2 YSYEKL, per germline. CDR3 sequence: CASSPEWEGSYNEQFF. The CDR3 coding sequence is TGCGCCAGCAGCCCAGAGTGGGAGGGTTCCTACAATGAGCAGTTCTTC.

This clonotype occurred many times. This sequence joins TRBV7-7 and TRBJ2-3, with D unresolved. Trimming left V 3 bases short and J 2 bases short, with 9 bases between. CDR1 is SSHAT and CDR2 is FNYEAQ in the germline V gene (reference sequence). There are 14 residues in the CDR3. The CDR3: CASSFGQPTDTQYF. In DNA, the CDR3 is TGTGCCAGCAGCTTTGGGCAGCCCACAGATACGCAGTATTTT.

Comment on this clonotype: A much larger clonotype is one base distant, so this may be a read error. V gene TRBV20-1 combines with J gene TRBJ2-7; TRBD1 matches 7 bases. Germline values: CDR1 DFQATT, CDR2 SNEGSKA (reference sequence). This CDR3 has 14 residues. CDR3 loop: CSVVGDRASYEQYF. CDR3 nucleotide sequence: TGCAGCGTTGTGGGAGACAGGGCCTCCTACGAGCAGTACTTC.

This clonotype has at least ten counts. The chain employs TRBV20-1 and TRBJ2-3; D call uncertain. This CDR3 has 13 amino acids. The V end was cut by 5 bases, the J end by 6 bases, with 15 bases between. CDR1 and CDR2 (germline): DFQATT, SNEGSKA (reference sequence). The DNA for the CDR3 is TGCAGTGCTCTCACCTCGTCACTTGATACGCAGTATTTT. Amino acid sequence: CSALTSSLDTQYF.

This clonotype was observed a handful of times. CDR3 region: CASSLGTTEQYF. Here the CDR3 DNA reads TGTGCCAGCAGCCTGGGGACCACCGAGCAGTACTTC. The chain links TRBV28 to TRBJ2-7; D tentatively reads TRBD1 or TRBD2 (5 bases each). The CDR3 runs 12 residues. Per the germline V gene, CDR1 is MDHEN and CDR2 is SYDVKM. V lost 6 bases to trimming and J lost 6 bases, with 12 bases between them. Full variable domain (outside the CDR3, taken from reference TRBV28 and TRBJ2-7): DVKVTQSSRYLVKRTGEKVFLECVQDMDHENMFWYRQDPGLGLRLIYFSYDVKMKEKGDIPEGYSVSREKKERFSLILESASTNQTSMYLCASSLGTTEQYFGPGTRLTVT.